The 4 T cell receptor beta chains presented below share a single source sample, sequenced in a study of cytomegalovirus exposure and HLA in healthy donors. 13 Jbeta primers and 60 Vbeta primers were used for the PCR. The protocol was immunoSEQ multiplex PCR, while the TCRdb copy is restricted to in-frame clones and leaves out a portion. The table includes fewer than 150,000 clones, around 77% detected once. The sequenced sample consisted of PBMCs. These receptors originate from a man aged 25 to 40 in good health and CMV-seronegative.

The rearrangement uses TRBV18 and TRBJ2-1; D unresolved. V lost 5 bases to trimming and J lost 6 bases, with 8 bases between them. The CDR3 spans 12 residues. Germline CDR1 reads KGHSH; CDR2 reads LQKENI. The CDR3 here is CASSFSLNEQFF. CDR3 nucleotide sequence: TGTGCCAGCTCATTTTCCCTCAATGAGCAGTTCTTC.

DNA for the CDR3: TGTGCCAGCAGCGTAATGGGCCTAACTTCCGATACGCAGTATTTT. It codes for CASSVMGLTSDTQYF. This rearrangement joins TRBV9 to TRBJ2-3; D call uncertain. The V gene lost 1 base and the J gene lost 6 bases, with 15 bases spanning the gap. The germline gives CDR1 SGDLS, CDR2 YYNGEE. CDR3 length: 15 residues.

The rearrangement joins TRBV6-5 to TRBJ2-7; TRBD2 might be the D (5 bases). Germline V CDR1 and CDR2: MNHEY, SVGAGI. This CDR3 is 11 amino acids long. V lost 2 bases to trimming and J lost 6 bases, with 5 bases between them. The CDR3 here is CASSYGGEQYF. CDR3 DNA: TGTGCCAGCAGTTACGGAGGCGAGCAGTACTTC.

The chain joins TRBV6-1 to TRBJ1-1; no reliable D call. Germline CDR1 is MNHNS and CDR2 is SASEGT. Trimming pared 2 bases from V and 0 bases from J, leaving 4 bases between. This CDR3 is 13 amino acids long. The DNA for the CDR3 is TGTGCCAGCAGTGAACATCTGAACACTGAAGCTTTCTTT. Translating gives CASSEHLNTEAFF.